This is a list of T cell receptor beta chains from one sample in a study of cytomegalovirus exposure and HLA in healthy donors. TCRdb's copy holds only in-frame clones and misses some; the assay was immunoSEQ multiplex PCR. The sample lists about 190,000 clones; about 85% were seen once. Source material: PBMCs. The receptors were gathered from a boy aged 2 to 9 in good health and CMV-seronegative. The CDR3 runs from the conserved cysteine through the conserved F or W. D genes are given only for firm matches.

J gene	V gene	D gene	CDR3 protein
TRBJ1-5	TRBV7-9	-	CASSHGGLPQHF
TRBJ2-7	TRBV30	-	CAWAPSASEQYF
TRBJ2-5	TRBV10-1	TRBD1	CASSEDRVGETQYF
TRBJ2-7	TRBV5-1	-	CASSLGEVVYEQYF
TRBJ2-7	TRBV6-6	TRBD2	CASSPATGGRDEQYF
TRBJ2-1	TRBV18	TRBD1	CASSPQQQGYNEQFF
TRBJ1-4	TRBV30	-	CAWRNYGGGTPEKLFF
TRBJ1-4	TRBV6-5	TRBD1	CASSGEGQVNEKLFF
TRBJ2-3	TRBV6-1	TRBD1	CASSEGQGADTQYF
TRBJ2-2	TRBV15	-	CATSTTAGNTGELFF
TRBJ2-3	TRBV18	-	CASSQLDRVGGTQYF
TRBJ1-3	TRBV5-1	TRBD1	CASSPHLRDSGNTIYF
TRBJ2-1	TRBV10-3	TRBD2	CAISELVRGGGDEQFF
TRBJ2-1	TRBV29-1	TRBD2	CSVDGGTSGGAPSYNEQFF
TRBJ2-1	TRBV5-1	TRBD2	CASSLASGKKNEQFF
TRBJ2-1	TRBV5-1	-	CASSLAPGYNEQFF
TRBJ2-3	TRBV2	TRBD1	CASSEFGQGGTDTQYF
TRBJ1-6	TRBV21-1	-	CASSKTRDMHNSPLHF
TRBJ2-3	TRBV11-2	TRBD2	CASSLVAGVTTDTQYF
TRBJ2-3	TRBV7-6	-	CASSLGDFGTQYF
TRBJ2-3	TRBV19	-	CASSIGQHTDTQYF